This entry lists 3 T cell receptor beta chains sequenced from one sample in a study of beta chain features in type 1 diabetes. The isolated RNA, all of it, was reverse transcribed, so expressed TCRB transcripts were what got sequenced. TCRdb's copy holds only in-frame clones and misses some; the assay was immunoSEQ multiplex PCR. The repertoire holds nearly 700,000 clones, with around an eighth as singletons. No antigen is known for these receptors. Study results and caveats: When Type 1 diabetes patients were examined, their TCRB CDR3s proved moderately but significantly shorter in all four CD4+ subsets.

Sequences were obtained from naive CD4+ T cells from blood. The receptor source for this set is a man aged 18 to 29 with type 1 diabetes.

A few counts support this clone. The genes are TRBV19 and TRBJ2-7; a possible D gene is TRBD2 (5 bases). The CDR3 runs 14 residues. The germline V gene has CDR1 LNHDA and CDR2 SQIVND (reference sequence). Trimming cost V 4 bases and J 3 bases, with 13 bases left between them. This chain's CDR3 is CASSTQTSIYEQYF. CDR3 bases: TGTGCCAGTAGTACCCAAACTAGTATCTACGAGCAGTACTTC.

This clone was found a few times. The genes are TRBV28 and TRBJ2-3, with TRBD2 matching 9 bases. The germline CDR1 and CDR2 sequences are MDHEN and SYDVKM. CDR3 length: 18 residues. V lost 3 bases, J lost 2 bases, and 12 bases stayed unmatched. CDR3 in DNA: TGTGCCAGCAGTTTTTCAGCGGGGGGCGAAGTCTACACAGATACGCAGTATTTT. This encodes CASSFSAGGEVYTDTQYF.

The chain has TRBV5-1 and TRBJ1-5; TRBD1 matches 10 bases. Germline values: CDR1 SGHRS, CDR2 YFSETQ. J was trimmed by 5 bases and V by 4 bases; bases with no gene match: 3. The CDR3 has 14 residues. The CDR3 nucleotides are TGCGCCAGCAGCATCGGGACAGGGGATCAGCCCCAGCATTTT. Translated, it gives CASSIGTGDQPQHF.